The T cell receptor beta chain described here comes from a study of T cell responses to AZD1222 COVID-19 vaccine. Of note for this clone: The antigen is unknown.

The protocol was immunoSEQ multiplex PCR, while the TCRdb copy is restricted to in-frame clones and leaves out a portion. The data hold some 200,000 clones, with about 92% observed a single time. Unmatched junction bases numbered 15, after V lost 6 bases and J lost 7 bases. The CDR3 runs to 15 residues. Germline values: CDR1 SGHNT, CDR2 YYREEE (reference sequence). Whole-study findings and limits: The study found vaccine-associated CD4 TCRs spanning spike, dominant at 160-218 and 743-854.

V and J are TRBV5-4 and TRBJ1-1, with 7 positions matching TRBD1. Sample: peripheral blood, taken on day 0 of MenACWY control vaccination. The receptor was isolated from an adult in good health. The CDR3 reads CASNRDRVWSGEAFF. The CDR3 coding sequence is TGTGCCAGCAACCGAGACAGGGTATGGAGCGGTGAAGCTTTCTTT.